The source of this T cell receptor (beta chain) is a study of blood T cell repertoires in COVID-19. Study-wide context: Nucleic acid was either cDNA or gDNA, and it came from T cells, B-cell-depleted T cells, or PBMCs.

Germline CDR1 MNHEY, CDR2 SVGAGI. This CDR3 is 13 amino acids long. Trimming pared 2 bases from V and 7 bases from J, leaving 11 bases between. The protocol was immunoSEQ multiplex PCR, while the TCRdb copy is restricted to in-frame clones and leaves out a portion. The table records some 48,000 clones, over 75% of them present only once. The sample was peripheral blood. This TCR was sampled from a man in his fifties or sixties with active COVID-19. The chain links TRBV6-5 to TRBJ1-1; maybe TRBD1 (5 bases). Here the CDR3 DNA reads TGTGCCAGCAGTTACCCGCAGGGAAATGAAGCTTTCTTT. It translates to CASSYPQGNEAFF.